This note documents a single TCR beta chain sequence. The data were obtained in a study of blood T cell repertoires in COVID-19. The protocol was immunoSEQ multiplex PCR, while the TCRdb copy is restricted to in-frame clones and leaves out a portion. The table has about 160,000 clones, about three quarters seen once. The CDR3 has 14 residues. The J segment lost 3 bases and the V segment lost 2 bases, leaving 3 bases of the junction unmatched. The V gene's germline CDR1 is MNHEY and CDR2 SVGEGT. The receptor's source is a man aged 55 to 70 with acute or convalescent COVID-19. The chain couples TRBV6-2 or TRBV6-3 to TRBJ1-2; 7 nucleotides match TRBD1. The specimen sequenced was peripheral blood. The DNA for the CDR3 is TGTGCCAGCAGTTACAAAGGGGGCTACTATGGCTACACCTTC. Its protein is CASSYKGGYYGYTF.